These T cell receptor beta chains were read from a single sample in a study of OX40 agonist ivuxolimab in advanced cancers. Profiling relied on immunoSEQ multiplex PCR, and the TCRdb table lists in-frame clones only, not all of them. The sample records tens of thousands of clones, roughly 80% being singletons. The sequences come from CD4+ or CD8+ T cells sorted from blood, collected in a trial of the OX40 agonist ivuxolimab. These receptors all stem from an adult with an advanced solid tumor such as melanoma, head and neck, liver or kidney cancer. The CDR3 runs from the conserved cysteine through the conserved F or W. A D gene is named only where the DNA matches it firmly. Clone size is shown for a subset of rows, as once, few, many or a class of expanded clone.

V: TRBV10-1
J: TRBJ2-2
size: NA
D: TRBD2
CDR3: CASRAGVTGELFF
DNA: TGCGCCAGCAGGGCGGGGGTGACCGGGGAGCTGTTTTTT

V: TRBV7-3
J: TRBJ2-5
size: once
D: NA
CDR3: CASSLYQETQYF
DNA: TGTGCCAGCAGCTTATACCAAGAGACCCAGTACTTC

V: TRBV7-9
J: TRBJ2-2
size: NA
D: NA
CDR3: CASSLADSDTGELFF
DNA: TGTGCCAGCAGCTTAGCGGACAGCGACACCGGGGAGCTGTTTTTT

V: TRBV9
J: TRBJ1-1
size: NA
D: TRBD1
CDR3: CASSARDRVVTEAFF
DNA: TGTGCCAGCAGCGCACGAGACAGGGTAGTCACTGAAGCTTTCTTT

V: TRBV30
J: TRBJ2-7
size: NA
D: NA
CDR3: CAWSVGYGQAEQYF
DNA: TGTGCCTGGAGTGTGGGGTATGGGCAGGCCGAGCAGTACTTC

V: TRBV2
J: TRBJ1-2
size: NA
D: NA
CDR3: CASSPGQGLNYGYTF
DNA: TGTGCCAGCAGCCCAGGGCAGGGACTTAACTATGGCTACACCTTC

V: TRBV7-8
J: TRBJ1-2
size: once
D: NA
CDR3: CASSLKSGDPSIFEGYTF
DNA: TGTGCCAGCAGCCTCAAGTCGGGGGACCCCTCCATCTTTGAAGGCTACACCTTC

V: TRBV10-1
J: TRBJ2-3
size: few
D: NA
CDR3: CASSEGGPGTDTQYF
DNA: TGCGCCAGCAGTGAGGGGGGGCCGGGGACAGATACGCAGTATTTT

V: TRBV5-1
J: TRBJ1-4
size: NA
D: TRBD1
CDR3: CASSKNRGQANEKLFF
DNA: TGCGCCAGCAGCAAAAACAGGGGGCAGGCTAATGAAAAACTGTTTTTT

V: TRBV30
J: TRBJ2-3
size: NA
D: TRBD2
CDR3: CAWSRASGADTQYF
DNA: TGTGCCTGGAGTCGGGCTAGCGGGGCAGATACGCAGTATTTT

V: TRBV11-2
J: TRBJ2-2
size: NA
D: NA
CDR3: CASSLGRTGELFF
DNA: TGTGCCAGCAGCTTAGGGCGGACCGGGGAGCTGTTTTTT